The rows below give T cell receptor beta chains drawn from one sample of a study of T-cell reconstitution after alpha-beta-depleted transplantation in children. TCRdb itself ran the PCR reads through MiXCR, one entry per CDR3 protein. The repertoire holds about 220,000 distinct CDR3 sequences, with approximately 15% as singletons. The specimen comprised PBMCs, mostly from graft donor cells, sampled 360 days after TCRalphabeta/CD19-depleted stem cell transplant. These receptors all come from a male patient aged 2 to 9 who had a stem cell transplant for acute lymphoblastic leukemia, so the T cells may come from the graft donor. CDR3s include the opening cysteine and the closing phenylalanine or tryptophan. D genes are given only for firm matches. Rows give clone size only sometimes, using once, few, many, or a class for an expanded clone.

d_call j_call v_call clone_size cdr3_aa cdr3_nt
- TRBJ1-2 TRBV20-1 few CSAQGVNF TGCAGTGCTCAGGGTGTCAACTTC
TRBD2 TRBJ2-3 TRBV12-3/TRBV12-4 - CASTGKRGGLTDTQYF TGTGCCAGCACGGGAAAGCGGGGGGGTTTGACAGATACGCAGTATTTT
- TRBJ1-4 TRBV6-1 few CASSKTATNEKLFF TGTGCCAGCAGTAAGACAGCAACTAATGAAAAACTGTTTTTT
- TRBJ2-5 TRBV19 few CASRWGKTQYF TGTGCCAGTAGATGGGGGAAGACCCAGTACTTC
- TRBJ1-6 TRBV5-6 - CASSYTQGKSNSPLHF TGTGCCAGCAGCTACACACAGGGAAAAAGCAATTCACCCCTCCACTTT
TRBD2 TRBJ2-3 TRBV27 many CASSLTGGGWTDTQYF TGTGCCAGCAGTTTAACGGGGGGAGGCTGGACAGATACGCAGTATTTT
- TRBJ2-5 TRBV9 few CASSPGTIQETQYF TGTGCCAGCAGCCCGGGGACAATCCAAGAGACCCAGTACTTC
TRBD1 TRBJ2-1 TRBV5-4 - CASSLAPGTGGVNEQFF TGTGCCAGCAGCTTGGCCCCCGGGACAGGGGGGGTCAATGAGCAGTTCTTC
- TRBJ2-1 TRBV27 - CASVGGATYNEQFF TGTGCCTCAGTGGGGGGGGCTACCTACAATGAGCAGTTCTTC
TRBD2 TRBJ2-1 TRBV11-2 few CASSSIGTSGIYNEQFF TGTGCCAGCAGCTCGATCGGGACTAGCGGGATATACAATGAGCAGTTCTTC
- TRBJ1-5 TRBV6-1 few CASSRTETADQPQHF TGTGCCAGCAGTCGAACAGAGACGGCGGATCAGCCCCAGCATTTT
- TRBJ2-5 TRBV7-2 once CASSLWKGQETQYF TGTGCCAGCAGCTTATGGAAAGGCCAAGAGACCCAGTACTTC
TRBD2 TRBJ2-7 TRBV12-3/TRBV12-4 many CASRLAGGVYEQYF TGTGCCAGCAGACTAGCGGGGGGGGTCTACGAGCAGTACTTC
- TRBJ1-5 TRBV10-3 few CASGPVASNQPQHF TGTGCCTCGGGGCCGGTAGCGAGCAATCAGCCCCAGCATTTT
- TRBJ2-1 TRBV20-1 many CSASGQVSYNEQFF TGCAGTGCTAGTGGCCAGGTCAGCTACAATGAGCAGTTCTTC